This T cell receptor (beta chain) was sequenced in a study of T cell responses to AZD1222 COVID-19 vaccine. The method was immunoSEQ multiplex PCR; TCRdb's version includes in-frame clones alone and lacks a portion of them. Here the sample spans some 140,000 clones, around 93% being singletons. Trimming took off 6 bases at V and 11 bases at J, with 19 bases between the two ends. The CDR3 totals 13 residues. Germline CDR1 MNHEY, CDR2 SMNVEV (reference sequence). This clonotype was sampled from an adult in good health. V gene TRBV27 combines with J gene TRBJ1-1; a possible D gene is TRBD1 (5 bases). Here the sequenced sample was peripheral blood, taken on day 0 of AZD1222 vaccination. CDR3 nucleotides: TGTGCCAGCAGAATTTCCTACCAGGGAGTTGCTTTCTTT. It codes for CASRISYQGVAFF.